The 16 T cell receptor beta chains given below trace back to one sample, sequenced in a study of a mutant IDH1 vaccine in newly diagnosed glioma. TCRdb keeps only in-frame clones here, not all; method: immunoSEQ multiplex PCR. This table has about 82,000 clones, approximately 85% appearing once. The time point denotes: week 23, last vaccination. In the vaccine, a single dose held 300 ug of the mutant IDH1 20-mer peptide, along with topical imiquimod. Their specific antigens are unknown. The starting material was PBMCs, obtained from a glioma patient whose treatment included an IDH1 peptide vaccine. The receptors shown here come from a man aged 25-40 years with glioma. Some clones in this sample may be carry-over from other donors' samples.

The genes are TRBV10-3 and TRBJ1-2; D remains unclear. The V and J ends lost 4 bases and 9 bases respectively, with 15 bases between them. This CDR3 is built from 13 residues. Germline V CDR1 and CDR2: ENHRY, SYGVKD. CDR3 residues: CAISGEPGSSYTF. The CDR3 coding sequence is TGTGCCATCAGTGGCGAACCGGGGAGTAGCTACACCTTC.

The chain is built from TRBV18 and TRBJ2-7, with D unclear. Trimming shortened V by 0 bases and J by 3 bases, and 6 bases separated the two germline ends. Germline V gene data show CDR1 as KGHSH and CDR2 as LQKENI. The CDR3 is 13 residues long. Here the CDR3 reads CASSPPSHYEQYF. The CDR3 nucleotides are TGTGCCAGCTCACCACCGTCGCACTACGAGCAGTACTTC.

This chain joins TRBV5-6 and TRBJ1-1; D is perhaps TRBD1 (6 bases). The V gene lost 0 bases and the J gene lost 4 bases, with 7 bases spanning the gap. This CDR3 has 13 amino acids. Germline CDR1 reads SGHDT; CDR2 reads YYEEEE. CDR3 amino acids: CASSLVRGTEAFF. In nucleotides, the CDR3 is TGTGCCAGCAGCTTGGTCAGGGGCACTGAAGCTTTCTTT.

The V gene is TRBV27, the J gene TRBJ1-1; possible D gene TRBD1, 5 bases. The CDR3 consists of 16 residues. V lost 5 bases and J 0 bases, leaving 16 bases between the germline ends. Germline CDR1 is MNHEY and CDR2 is SMNVEV (reference sequence). The CDR3 DNA sequence: TGTGCCAGCAGTCGCCCCGGGACCTACATGAACACTGAAGCTTTCTTT. Amino acids: CASSRPGTYMNTEAFF.

This chain connects TRBV7-2 to TRBJ1-2, with D perhaps matching TRBD1 (6 bases). Germline CDR1 SGHTA, CDR2 FQGNSA. CDR3 size: 15 residues. Trimming removed 5 bases from V and 2 bases from J, with 15 bases in between. The CDR3 loop reads CASSPSGGENYGYTF. In nucleotides, the CDR3 is TGTGCCAGCAGCCCCTCGGGGGGCGAAAACTATGGCTACACCTTC.

This sequence joins TRBV9 and TRBJ2-5, with TRBD2 identical over 8 bases. Germline V gene data show CDR1 as SGDLS and CDR2 as YYNGEE. V shed 0 bases and J 4 bases; nucleotides not matched to a gene: 8. The CDR3 consists of 16 residues. CDR3 sequence reads: CASSVAPGAGGETQYF. CDR3 DNA: TGTGCCAGCAGCGTAGCCCCTGGGGCGGGAGGAGAGACCCAGTACTTC. The variable domain in full, with the rest retrieved from reference TRBV9 and TRBJ2-5, is DSGVTQTPKHLITATGQRVTLRCSPRSGDLSVYWYQQSLDQGLQFLIQYYNGEERAKGNILERFSAQQFPDLHSELNLSSLELGDSALYFCASSVAPGAGGETQYFGPGTRLLVL.

This chain joins TRBV28 and TRBJ1-4; 7 nucleotides agree with TRBD1. This CDR3 contains 16 residues. The V gene's germline CDR1 is MDHEN and CDR2 SYDVKM. With V trimmed by 2 bases and J by 4 bases, 7 bases remained unmatched. The CDR3 DNA is TGTGCCAGCAGTTTAAGGGGGCAGGGGGATAATGAAAAACTGTTTTTT. It translates to CASSLRGQGDNEKLFF.

V is TRBV6-1 and J is TRBJ1-1; D possibly corresponds to TRBD1 (6 bases). V was shortened by 1 base and J by 4 bases, with 13 bases between the two germline ends. This CDR3 has 15 residues. In germline, CDR1 is MNHNS, CDR2 SASEGT. The DNA of the CDR3 is TGTGCCAGCAGTGAAGTAGGGGGGTTCGGCACTGAAGCTTTCTTT. This translates into CASSEVGGFGTEAFF.

J is TRBJ2-3 and V is TRBV7-9, with D tentatively TRBD1 or TRBD2 (6 bases each). Germline V gives CDR1 SEHNR, CDR2 FQNEAQ (reference sequence). V lost 1 base and J lost 6, with 14 bases in between. This CDR3 has 15 amino acids. The CDR3 DNA reads as TGTGCCAGCAGCTTAGGGACAGTAGCGGAGGATACGCAGTATTTT. Translating gives CASSLGTVAEDTQYF.

This clone was detected only a few times. V is TRBV5-1 and J is TRBJ2-1, with D possibly matching TRBD2 (6 bases). The V gene's germline CDR1 is SGHRS and CDR2 YFSETQ. This CDR3 has 15 amino acids. V was shortened by 3 bases and J by 8 bases, with 18 bases between the two germline ends. CDR3 in DNA: TGCGCCAGCAGCTCAGGGAACAATTGGGGGGATGAGCAGTTCTTC. The encoded protein is CASSSGNNWGDEQFF.

The count of this clone is one. The CDR3 nucleotides read TGTGCCACCAGCAGAGATAGAACGCCACAGGGCGGAGCCGGGGAGCTGTTTTTT. Its translation is CATSRDRTPQGGAGELFF. The chain links TRBV15 to TRBJ2-2; tentative D call: TRBD1 (6 bases). Per the germline V gene, CDR1 is LNHNV and CDR2 is YYDKDF (reference sequence). Trimming cost V 0 bases and J 6 bases, with 20 bases left between them. The CDR3 loop spans 18 amino acids.

In its sample, this clone was seen once. This chain links TRBV6-1 with TRBJ1-4; the D gene is possibly TRBD1 (5 bases). Germline assignment: CDR1 MNHNS and CDR2 SASEGT. The CDR3 extends over 15 amino acids. V dropped 4 bases and J dropped 8 bases, with 17 bases sitting between them. This CDR3 reads CASSAFGQGGEKLFF. The CDR3 DNA reads TGTGCCAGCAGTGCCTTCGGGCAGGGAGGGGAAAAACTGTTTTTT.

Relative to its sample, this clone is medium-sized (0.01 to 0.1%). V is TRBV20-1 and J is TRBJ1-1; D gene ambiguous. Germline V gene sequence: CDR1 DFQATT, CDR2 SNEGSKA (reference sequence). The CDR3 is made up of 11 amino acids. In nucleotides, the CDR3 is TGCAGAGTTACAGAGGACACTGAAGCTTTCTTT. It codes for CRVTEDTEAFF.

This clone was seen once. This chain connects TRBV4-3 to TRBJ1-3; D is ambiguous. This CDR3 has 15 residues. V dropped 1 base and J dropped 4 bases, with 11 bases sitting between them. Germline V gene data show CDR1 as LGHNA and CDR2 as YSLEER. The CDR3 coding sequence is TGCGCCAGCAGCCAAGTAGGGCGTGCAGGAAACACCATATATTTT. Translating it yields CASSQVGRAGNTIYF.

V is TRBV13 and J is TRBJ1-2; D is undetermined. Germline lookup yields CDR1 PRHDT and CDR2 FYEKMQ (reference sequence). Trimming shortened V by 5 bases and J by 3 bases, and 13 bases separated the two germline ends. CDR3 length equals 14 residues. The CDR3 region is CASSTRTAHYGYTF. The CDR3 DNA is TGTGCCAGCAGCACCCGGACCGCTCACTATGGCTACACCTTC.

The chain uses TRBV7-3 and TRBJ2-7, with TRBD1 matching over 10 bases. V shed 1 base, J shed 4 bases, and the junction held 4 bases outside the gene matches. The CDR3 extends over 15 amino acids. CDR1 SGHTA and CDR2 FQGTGA come from the germline V gene. CDR3 loop: CASSLSRDRGYEQYF. The CDR3 nucleotides are TGTGCCAGCAGCTTAAGCAGGGACAGGGGTTACGAGCAGTACTTC.